A selection of T cell receptor beta chains follows, all from one sample in a study of blood T cell repertoires in COVID-19. Method: immunoSEQ multiplex PCR; TCRdb's copy keeps in-frame clones and lacks some. The table includes fewer than 500,000 clones, about 90% detected once. Source material: PBMCs or T cells enriched from blood (not recorded which). The receptors were sampled from a woman aged 18-29 years who had recovered from COVID-19. CDR3s include the opening cysteine and the closing phenylalanine or tryptophan. D genes are given only for firm matches. Size is stated for part of the rows, as once, few or many counts, or as a class when the clone is expanded.

j_gene	abundance	v_gene	d_gene	CDR3aa	CDR3nt
TRBJ2-3	-	TRBV4-1	-	CASSQEGSTDTQYF	TGCGCCAGCAGCCAAGAGGGCAGCACAGATACGCAGTATTTT
TRBJ2-4	-	TRBV7-9	-	CASSLRRGDGAKNIQYF	TGTGCCAGCAGCTTAAGAAGGGGCGATGGAGCCAAAAACATTCAGTACTTC
TRBJ1-2	-	TRBV24-1	TRBD1	CATSDAGGGYTF	TGTGCCACCAGTGATGCAGGGGGCGGCTACACCTTC
TRBJ2-1	-	TRBV7-9	-	CASSPEGERNEQFF	TGTGCCAGCAGCCCCGAGGGGGAGCGCAATGAGCAGTTCTTC
TRBJ2-4	-	TRBV11-2	-	CASSLEPTTTLTGPKNIQYF	TGTGCCAGCAGCTTAGAACCCACAACCACCCTTACAGGGCCCAAAAACATTCAGTACTTC
TRBJ2-1	-	TRBV27	-	CASSFHGAGQFF	TGTGCCAGCAGCTTCCATGGGGCTGGGCAGTTCTTC
TRBJ1-2	-	TRBV7-8	-	CASSLARGGGYTF	TGTGCCAGCAGCTTAGCGAGGGGGGGCGGCTACACCTTC
TRBJ1-2	few	TRBV19	-	CASSSGVYGYTF	TGTGCCAGTAGTTCAGGGGTATATGGCTACACCTTC
TRBJ2-1	once	TRBV13	-	CASSPRWGGSYNEQFF	TGTGCCAGCAGCCCGCGGTGGGGCGGTTCCTACAATGAGCAGTTCTTC
TRBJ1-2	-	TRBV23-1	TRBD1	CASSLKGGVPGQGISGLGYTF	TGCGCCAGCAGTCTCAAGGGGGGGGTACCGGGACAGGGCATCTCGGGCTTGGGCTACACCTTC
TRBJ2-7	-	TRBV23-1	-	CASSQSDSLPNEQYF	TGCGCCAGCAGTCAATCCGACAGTCTCCCGAACGAGCAGTACTTC
TRBJ1-6	-	TRBV18	-	CASSPWADVNSPLHF	TGTGCCAGCTCCCCATGGGCAGATGTTAATTCACCCCTCCACTTT
TRBJ1-1	-	TRBV7-9	TRBD1	CASSFEGALTEAFF	TGTGCCAGCAGCTTTGAGGGGGCGTTGACTGAAGCTTTCTTT
TRBJ2-3	-	TRBV9	TRBD1	CASSVLWTGGATDTQYF	TGTGCCAGCAGCGTACTCTGGACAGGGGGCGCAACAGATACGCAGTATTTT
TRBJ1-4	once	TRBV3-1/TRBV3-2	-	CASSRDAAGLATNEKLFF	TGTGCCAGCAGCCGAGACGCGGCGGGTCTCGCAACTAATGAAAAACTGTTTTTT
TRBJ2-7	-	TRBV5-4	TRBD2	CASSSWTSGGTSGEQYF	TGTGCCAGCAGCTCCTGGACTAGCGGGGGTACTTCGGGCGAGCAGTACTTC
TRBJ1-3	once	TRBV5-1	TRBD1	CASRDLKQGARGNTIYF	TGCGCCAGCAGGGATTTAAAACAGGGGGCCAGGGGAAACACCATATATTTT
TRBJ1-2	-	TRBV11-3	TRBD1	CASSPAGTGAGYTF	TGTGCCAGCAGCCCCGCCGGGACAGGGGCTGGCTACACCTTC
TRBJ2-7	-	TRBV4-2	-	CASSPTSGTYEQYF	TGTGCCAGCAGCCCTACCAGCGGAACCTACGAGCAGTACTTC
TRBJ1-1	-	TRBV19	-	CASRSTGRETEAFF	TGTGCCAGTAGGTCTACAGGGCGAGAGACTGAAGCTTTCTTT
TRBJ2-7	-	TRBV19	TRBD1	CASKIRDSSYEQYF	TGTGCCAGTAAAATTCGGGACAGCTCCTACGAGCAGTACTTC
TRBJ1-1	-	TRBV18	TRBD1	CASSYLAQGDTEAFF	TGTGCCAGCTCCTACCTAGCGCAGGGGGACACTGAAGCTTTCTTT
TRBJ2-7	-	TRBV19	TRBD1	CASSYAAGDRGREQYF	TGTGCCAGTAGCTACGCCGCCGGGGACAGGGGTCGCGAGCAGTACTTC